Listed below are T cell receptor beta chains from one sample, sequenced in a study of T cell changes during pregnancy in multiple sclerosis. Clones were sequenced by immunoSEQ multiplex PCR, and TCRdb holds only the in-frame ones, with some missing. The repertoire has tens of thousands of clones, about nine tenths of them found once; the top ten carry approximately 4.4%. The specimen was peripheral blood, collected in the second trimester of pregnancy. The receptors originated from a female donor in good health, enrolled as a control in a pregnancy study. CDR3s include the opening cysteine and the closing phenylalanine or tryptophan. D genes are given only for firm matches. Clone size is stated in some rows and not others, as once, few, many or a class when expanded.

14	TRBV10-2	NA	TRBJ2-7	TRBD2	CASSPAAGAYEQYF	TGCGCCAGCAGCCCAGCAGCGGGAGCCTACGAGCAGTACTTC
14	TRBV4-3	NA	TRBJ1-1	NA	CASSPGQGTTEAFF	TGCGCCAGCAGCCCCGGGCAGGGGACCACTGAAGCTTTCTTT
15	TRBV28	once	TRBJ2-5	NA	CASSPNHKTQETQYF	TGTGCCAGCAGTCCCAACCACAAAACCCAAGAGACCCAGTACTTC
14	TRBV7-3	NA	TRBJ1-6	NA	CASSLGGDYSPLHF	TGTGCCAGCAGCTTAGGAGGGGATTACTCACCCCTCCACTTT
16	TRBV30	NA	TRBJ2-1	TRBD2	CAWSVRGGSYSNEQFF	TGTGCCTGGAGTGTACGGGGCGGGAGCTATTCCAATGAGCAGTTCTTC
13	TRBV27	NA	TRBJ2-7	TRBD1	CASSPAQGYEQYF	TGTGCCAGCAGTCCCGCACAGGGGTACGAGCAGTACTTC
16	TRBV7-6	NA	TRBJ1-4	NA	CASSLGTATTNEKLFF	TGTGCCAGCAGCTTAGGGACAGCAACAACTAATGAAAAACTGTTTTTT
13	TRBV27	NA	TRBJ1-1	NA	CASSLTVGSEAFF	TGTGCCAGCAGTTTAACGGTGGGGAGTGAAGCTTTCTTT
18	TRBV7-8	NA	TRBJ2-7	TRBD2	CASSPRRTSGRFQYEQYF	TGTGCCAGCAGCCCCCGTCGGACCAGCGGGAGGTTTCAGTACGAGCAGTACTTC
15	TRBV2	NA	TRBJ2-1	TRBD1	CASTPDRAVVNEQFF	TGTGCCAGCACCCCAGACAGGGCAGTTGTTAATGAGCAGTTCTTC
15	TRBV6-4	NA	TRBJ2-3	TRBD2	CASSENGGAPDTQYF	TGTGCCAGCAGTGAGAACGGGGGGGCCCCAGATACGCAGTATTTT
15	TRBV18	NA	TRBJ1-6	NA	CASSPGSGQDSPLHF	TGTGCCAGCTCACCAGGGTCAGGGCAGGATTCACCCCTCCACTTT
14	TRBV9	NA	TRBJ2-4	NA	CASSEGGLNDIQYF	TGTGCCAGCAGCGAAGGGGGACTAAATGACATTCAGTACTTC
14	TRBV9	NA	TRBJ1-6	NA	CASSVGDRNSPLHF	TGTGCCAGCAGCGTAGGAGACAGAAATTCACCCCTCCACTTT
16	TRBV7-9	NA	TRBJ2-5	TRBD2	CASSFELAGGQETQYF	TGTGCCAGCAGCTTTGAACTAGCGGGGGGTCAAGAGACCCAGTACTTC
14	TRBV5-1	NA	TRBJ2-7	NA	CASSPFQGSEEQYF	TGCGCCAGCAGCCCTTTTCAGGGGTCGGAAGAGCAGTACTTC
16	TRBV18	NA	TRBJ2-2	TRBD1	CASSPRQGGNTGELFF	TGTGCCAGCTCACCAAGACAGGGGGGGAACACCGGGGAGCTGTTTTTT
13	TRBV30	NA	TRBJ2-7	TRBD1	CAWGTGSSYEQYF	TGTGCCTGGGGGACAGGGAGCTCCTACGAGCAGTACTTC
13	TRBV13	few	TRBJ1-1	NA	CASSRWDSTEAFF	TGTGCCAGCAGCCGGTGGGACTCCACTGAAGCTTTCTTT
19	TRBV9	NA	TRBJ2-6	TRBD1	CASSVHRGLLSDGANVLTF	TGTGCCAGCAGCGTCCACAGGGGCCTCCTGTCGGATGGGGCCAACGTCCTGACTTTC
15	TRBV25-1	NA	TRBJ2-1	TRBD1	CASRAGTGSYNEQFF	TGTGCCAGCAGAGCCGGGACAGGTTCCTACAATGAGCAGTTCTTC
17	TRBV4-2	once	TRBJ2-5	TRBD1	CASSQDGGQGLRETQYF	TGTGCCAGCAGCCAAGATGGGGGACAGGGGCTTCGGGAGACCCAGTACTTC
19	TRBV28	NA	TRBJ2-3	NA	CASSLMGARIETSTDTQYF	TGTGCCAGCAGTTTAATGGGGGCCAGGATAGAAACTAGCACAGATACGCAGTATTTT
15	TRBV29-1	NA	TRBJ2-5	TRBD1	CSVEARGRGQETQYF	TGCAGCGTTGAAGCCAGGGGGCGCGGCCAAGAGACCCAGTACTTC
13	TRBV7-9	NA	TRBJ2-5	NA	CASRSGVKETQYF	TGTGCCAGCAGATCCGGGGTCAAGGAGACCCAGTACTTC
13	TRBV14	NA	TRBJ2-7	TRBD2	CASSPGTSYEQYF	TGTGCCAGCAGCCCCGGGACTAGCTACGAGCAGTACTTC
15	TRBV6-1	few	TRBJ1-2	TRBD1	CASSEVGGQGHGYTF	TGTGCCAGCAGTGAAGTAGGGGGACAGGGTCACGGCTACACCTTC
12	TRBV27	NA	TRBJ1-2	NA	CASSLRGGGYTF	TGTGCCAGCAGTTTGCGGGGAGGTGGCTACACCTTC
18	TRBV6-4	once	TRBJ2-6	NA	CASSDWGGRSSGANVLTF	TGTGCCAGCAGTGACTGGGGGGGCCGAAGCTCTGGGGCCAACGTCCTGACTTTC
16	TRBV25-1	NA	TRBJ1-2	NA	CASSGRVEPGVYGYTF	TGTGCCAGCAGTGGGAGGGTTGAACCGGGGGTCTATGGCTACACCTTC
17	TRBV9	NA	TRBJ2-2	TRBD2	CASSVLAGVRRGGELFF	TGTGCCAGCAGCGTACTAGCGGGAGTCCGACGGGGCGGGGAGCTGTTTTTT
14	TRBV29-1	NA	TRBJ1-4	NA	CSVPQGKSNEKLFF	TGCAGCGTTCCCCAGGGGAAGTCGAATGAAAAACTGTTTTTT
16	TRBV6-5	NA	TRBJ2-6	NA	CASSYSGPAGANVLTF	TGTGCCAGCAGTTATTCAGGGCCCGCTGGGGCCAACGTCCTGACTTTC
16	TRBV7-8	NA	TRBJ1-4	TRBD1	CASSLGRGQGYEKLFF	TGTGCCAGCAGCTTAGGCAGGGGGCAGGGTTATGAAAAACTGTTTTTT
14	TRBV30	NA	TRBJ2-1	TRBD2	CAWRAGESYNEQFF	TGTGCCTGGAGAGCGGGAGAGTCCTACAATGAGCAGTTCTTC
15	TRBV28	NA	TRBJ2-7	TRBD1	CASSPPGQGPYEQYF	TGTGCCAGCAGTCCTCCGGGACAGGGCCCCTACGAGCAGTACTTC
15	TRBV10-3	NA	TRBJ2-2	NA	CAISGGTVNTGELFF	TGTGCCATCAGTGGCGGGACGGTGAACACCGGGGAGCTGTTTTTT